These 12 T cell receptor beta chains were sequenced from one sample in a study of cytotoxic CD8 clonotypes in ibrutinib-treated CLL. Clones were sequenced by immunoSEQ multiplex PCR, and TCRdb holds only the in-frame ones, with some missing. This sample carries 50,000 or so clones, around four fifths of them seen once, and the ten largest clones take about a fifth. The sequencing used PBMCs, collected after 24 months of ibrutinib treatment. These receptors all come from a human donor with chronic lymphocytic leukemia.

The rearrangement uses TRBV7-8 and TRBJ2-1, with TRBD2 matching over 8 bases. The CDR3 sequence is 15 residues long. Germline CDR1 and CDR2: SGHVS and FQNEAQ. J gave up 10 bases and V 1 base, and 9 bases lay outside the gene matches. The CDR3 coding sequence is TGTGCCAGCAGCTTAGTAGCGGGACACGGGCAGGAGCAGTTCTTC. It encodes CASSLVAGHGQEQFF.

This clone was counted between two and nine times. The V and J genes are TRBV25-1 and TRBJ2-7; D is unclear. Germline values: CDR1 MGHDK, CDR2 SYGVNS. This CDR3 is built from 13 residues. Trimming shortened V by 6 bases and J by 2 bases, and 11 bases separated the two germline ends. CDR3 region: CASSEPGAYEQYF. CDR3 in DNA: TGTGCCAGCAGCGAACCCGGAGCCTACGAGCAGTACTTC.

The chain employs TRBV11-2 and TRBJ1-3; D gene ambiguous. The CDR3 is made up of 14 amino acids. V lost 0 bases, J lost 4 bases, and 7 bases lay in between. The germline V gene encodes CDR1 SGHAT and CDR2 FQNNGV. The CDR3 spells CASSLDLSGNTIYF. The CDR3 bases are TGTGCCAGCAGCTTAGACTTATCCGGAAACACCATATATTTT.

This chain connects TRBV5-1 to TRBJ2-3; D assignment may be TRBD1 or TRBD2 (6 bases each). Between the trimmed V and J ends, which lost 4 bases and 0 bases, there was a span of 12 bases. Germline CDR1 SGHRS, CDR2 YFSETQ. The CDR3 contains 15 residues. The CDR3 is CASSPGGPSTDTQYF. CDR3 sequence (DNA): TGCGCCAGCAGCCCCGGGGGCCCTAGCACAGATACGCAGTATTTT. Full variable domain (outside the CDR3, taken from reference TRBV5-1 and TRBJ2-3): KAGVTQTPRYLIKTRGQQVTLSCSPISGHRSVSWYQQTPGQGLQFLFEYFSETQRNKGNFPGRFSGRQFSNSRSEMNVSTLELGDSALYLCASSPGGPSTDTQYFGPGTRLTVL.

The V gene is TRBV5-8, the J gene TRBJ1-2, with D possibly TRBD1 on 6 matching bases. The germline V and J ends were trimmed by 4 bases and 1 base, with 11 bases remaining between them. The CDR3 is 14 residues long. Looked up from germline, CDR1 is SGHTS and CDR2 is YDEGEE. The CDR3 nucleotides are TGTGCCAGCAGCCATCAGGACAGTAACTATGGCTACACCTTC. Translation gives CASSHQDSNYGYTF.

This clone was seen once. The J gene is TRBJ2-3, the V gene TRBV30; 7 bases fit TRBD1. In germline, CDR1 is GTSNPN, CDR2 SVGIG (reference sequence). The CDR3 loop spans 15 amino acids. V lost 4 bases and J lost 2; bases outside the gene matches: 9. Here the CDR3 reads CAWTNRGRDTDTQYF. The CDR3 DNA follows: TGTGCCTGGACCAACAGGGGAAGGGACACAGATACGCAGTATTTT.

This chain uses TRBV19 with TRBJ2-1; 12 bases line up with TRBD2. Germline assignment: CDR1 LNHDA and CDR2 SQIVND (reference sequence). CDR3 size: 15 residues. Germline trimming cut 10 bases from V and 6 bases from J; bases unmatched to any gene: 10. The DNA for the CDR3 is TGTGCCACCGATGGGCGACTAGCGGGAGTCAATGAGCAGTTCTTC. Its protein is CATDGRLAGVNEQFF.

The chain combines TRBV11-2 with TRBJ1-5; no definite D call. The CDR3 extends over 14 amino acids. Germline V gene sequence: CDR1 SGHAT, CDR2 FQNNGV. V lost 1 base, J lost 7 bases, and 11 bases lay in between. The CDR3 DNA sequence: TGTGCCAGCAGCTTAGGAGGGTTCGGACAGCCCCAGCATTTT. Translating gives CASSLGGFGQPQHF.

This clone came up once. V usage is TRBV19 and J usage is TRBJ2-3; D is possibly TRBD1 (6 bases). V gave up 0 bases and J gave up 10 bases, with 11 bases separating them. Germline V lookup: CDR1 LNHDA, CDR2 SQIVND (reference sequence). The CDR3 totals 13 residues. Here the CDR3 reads CASSIDERQAQYF. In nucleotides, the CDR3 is TGTGCCAGTAGTATAGACGAGAGACAGGCGCAGTATTTT.

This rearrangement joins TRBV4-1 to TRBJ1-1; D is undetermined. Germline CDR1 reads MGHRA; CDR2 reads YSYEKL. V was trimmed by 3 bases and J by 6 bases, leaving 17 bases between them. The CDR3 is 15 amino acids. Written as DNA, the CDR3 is TGCGCCAGCAGCCAGACCCCGGGGATCGGGTCTGAAGCTTTCTTT. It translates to CASSQTPGIGSEAFF.

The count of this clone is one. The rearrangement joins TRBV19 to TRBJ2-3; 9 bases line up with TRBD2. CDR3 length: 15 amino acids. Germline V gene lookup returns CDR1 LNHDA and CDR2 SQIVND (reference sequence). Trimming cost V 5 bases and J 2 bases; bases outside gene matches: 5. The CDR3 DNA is TGTGCCAGTAGTGGGCGGGAGGGCCTCACAGATACGCAGTATTTT. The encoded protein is CASSGREGLTDTQYF.

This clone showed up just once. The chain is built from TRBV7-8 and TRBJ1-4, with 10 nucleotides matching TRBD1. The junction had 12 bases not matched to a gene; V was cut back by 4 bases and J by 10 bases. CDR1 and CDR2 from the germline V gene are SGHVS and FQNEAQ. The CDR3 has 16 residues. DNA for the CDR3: TGTGCCAGCAGCTCGACCGGGACAGGGGCGACCATAAAACTGTTTTTT. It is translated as CASSSTGTGATIKLFF.